Described below is a single T cell receptor beta chain sequence and its context. This entry comes from a study of blood T cell repertoires in COVID-19. In the source study's methods: Amplifying reference gene primers gave estimates of nucleated cell counts. Profiled with immunoSEQ multiplex PCR; TCRdb holds only in-frame clones, not every one. V and J calls and clone size are those listed in that table; D and trimming were worked out from the DNA. Of around 220,000 clones listed, over 75% are singletons. CDR1 and CDR2 from the germline V gene are SEHNR and FQNEAQ (reference sequence). V was cut by 6 bases and J by 3 bases, with 14 bases left in between. This CDR3 spans 15 amino acids.

The receptor's source is a man aged 40-49 years with active or convalescent COVID-19. The chain is built from TRBV7-9 and TRBJ1-4, with a tentative D call TRBD1 (5 bases). Sequencing was done on a sample of peripheral blood. The CDR3 sequence is CASRPLGGANEKLFF. The CDR3 DNA sequence: TGTGCCAGCAGGCCCCTGGGGGGGGCTAATGAAAAACTGTTTTTT.